Reported below is one T cell receptor (beta chain). The antigen is not known. The repertoire was sequenced with immunoSEQ multiplex PCR; TCRdb's copy has only in-frame clones and lacks some. The sample holds about 94,000 clones; roughly 85% are singletons and the top ten take more than 3.5%. This entry belongs to a study of T cell responses to AZD1222 COVID-19 vaccine. Study-wide results and limits: At baseline, seropositivity was found in only 6 or 7 AZD1222 recipients. The CD4 TCRs associated with vaccination extended across spike and predominated at 160-218 and 743-854. Donors were chiefly white British, with a greater number of females, and clonal diversity was perhaps underestimated. Nearly half of spike-specific TCRs reportedly target variant regions that are unmutated in the B.1.351 and B.1.1.7 variants.

This CDR3 region has 13 residues. The V gene's germline CDR1 is GTSNPN and CDR2 SVGIG (reference sequence). The germline V and J ends were trimmed by 4 bases and 2 bases, with 11 bases remaining between them. The sequence was collected from an adult who received the AZD1222 COVID-19 vaccine. Sequencing used peripheral blood, obtained 28 days after the second AZD1222 dose. The chain recombines TRBV30 with TRBJ2-5; D unresolved. CDR3 region: CAWMKRRQETQYF. The CDR3 bases are TGTGCCTGGATGAAACGGCGGCAAGAGACCCAGTACTTC. Full variable domain (rest looked up from reference TRBV30 and TRBJ2-5): SQTIHQWPATLVQPVGSPLSLECTVEGTSNPNLYWYRQAAGRGLQLLFYSVGIGQISSEVPQNLSASRPQDRQFILSSKKLLLSDSGFYLCAWMKRRQETQYFGPGTRLLVL.